Following are 10 T cell receptor beta chains from one sample sequenced in a study of cytomegalovirus exposure and HLA in healthy donors. Use of 60 Vbeta and 13 Jbeta primers characterized the PCR. TCRdb keeps only in-frame clones here, not all; method: immunoSEQ multiplex PCR. The table records 220,000 or so clones, 82% of them present only once. Sequencing was carried out using PBMCs. The receptors were gathered from a woman between 35 and 50 years old in good health and CMV-seronegative.

The chain uses TRBV9 and TRBJ1-3; perhaps TRBD1 as D (6 bases). Germline V lookup: CDR1 SGDLS, CDR2 YYNGEE. This CDR3 is 15 amino acids long. Trimming removed 3 bases at V and 5 bases at J, with 15 bases between. This CDR3 is CASSGPGDGRNTIYF. The CDR3 nucleotides read TGTGCCAGCAGCGGACCAGGGGACGGGAGAAACACCATATATTTT. The whole variable domain, remainder taken from reference TRBV9 and TRBJ1-3, is DSGVTQTPKHLITATGQRVTLRCSPRSGDLSVYWYQQSLDQGLQFLIQYYNGEERAKGNILERFSAQQFPDLHSELNLSSLELGDSALYFCASSGPGDGRNTIYFGEGSWLTVV.

This chain uses TRBV30 with TRBJ1-5, with no clear D. From germline, CDR1 is GTSNPN and CDR2 SVGIG (reference sequence). The V end was cut by 2 bases, the J end by 3 bases, with 8 bases between. The CDR3 length is 13 residues. The CDR3 coding sequence is TGTGCCTGGAGTTCGGGTTTCAATCAGCCCCAGCATTTT. It specifies CAWSSGFNQPQHF.

The count of this clone is one. The chain joins TRBV19 to TRBJ1-5; no definite D call. The germline V and J ends were trimmed by 0 bases and 9 bases, with 15 bases remaining between them. Looked up from germline, CDR1 is LNHDA and CDR2 is SQIVND (reference sequence). The CDR3 has 15 amino acids. CDR3 sequence: CASSIDRRVARPQHF. In nucleotides, the CDR3 is TGTGCCAGTAGTATAGACCGTCGGGTGGCGAGGCCCCAGCATTTT. Combining the CDR3 with reference TRBV19 and TRBJ1-5 gives the whole variable domain DGGITQSPKYLFRKEGQNVTLSCEQNLNHDAMYWYRQDPGQGLRLIYYSQIVNDFQKGDIAEGYSVSREKKESFPLTVTSAQKNPTAFYLCASSIDRRVARPQHFGDGTRLSIL.

The genes are TRBV7-2 and TRBJ2-7; D may be TRBD1 (6 bases). Germline V CDR1 and CDR2: SGHTA, FQGNSA. Trimming removed 3 bases at V and 6 bases at J, with 18 bases between. This CDR3 has 15 residues. CDR3 DNA: TGTGCCAGCAGCTTCGGGACACTAAAAAACTCCGAGCAGTACTTC. This translates into CASSFGTLKNSEQYF.

J is TRBJ2-1 and V is TRBV7-3; 7 bases agree with TRBD2. V was clipped by 2 bases and J by 1 base; unmatched bases: 5. This CDR3 has 16 amino acids. The germline gives CDR1 SGHTA, CDR2 FQGTGA. CDR3 DNA: TGTGCCAGCAGCTTATGGGCGGGAGCGTCCTACAATGAGCAGTTCTTC. It yields the protein CASSLWAGASYNEQFF.

V usage is TRBV10-3 and J usage is TRBJ1-2; TRBD1 might be the D (5 bases). The germline CDR1 and CDR2 sequences are ENHRY and SYGVKD. CDR3 length equals 14 residues. V lost 3 bases and J lost 6, with 14 bases in between. CDR3 in DNA: TGTGCCATCAGTGACCTTTCGTCAGGGAATGGCTACACCTTC. The encoded protein is CAISDLSSGNGYTF.

The chain carries TRBV6-6 and TRBJ2-7; 8 bases are a match to TRBD1. Germline V gene sequence: CDR1 MNHNY, CDR2 SVGAGI (reference sequence). Trimming took 5 bases from V and 6 from J; bases not matched to a gene: 6. This CDR3 comprises 13 residues. CDR3 region: CASSIGQGSEQYF. The CDR3 nucleotides read TGTGCCAGCAGTATCGGACAGGGAAGCGAGCAGTACTTC.

J is TRBJ1-5 and V is TRBV6-5, with 11 bases fitting TRBD1. The CDR3 consists of 14 residues. J lost 11 bases, V lost 4 bases, and 7 bases had no gene match. Per the germline V gene, CDR1 is MNHEY and CDR2 is SVGAGI. CDR3 sequence (DNA): TGTGCCAGCAGTTTGGACAGGGGGCGAGGGTCCCAGCATTTT. As protein: CASSLDRGRGSQHF.

This clone appeared a single time. The J gene is TRBJ2-5, the V gene TRBV14; 9 bases fit TRBD2. Unmatched junction bases numbered 20, after V lost 5 bases and J lost 1 base. The germline V gene encodes CDR1 SGHDN and CDR2 FVKESK. The CDR3 is 20 amino acids. The CDR3 is CASSATRSRLAESVQETQYF. DNA for the CDR3: TGTGCCAGCAGCGCTACACGGTCGAGACTAGCGGAAAGCGTCCAAGAGACCCAGTACTTC.

The chain is built from TRBV5-1 and TRBJ1-3; possible D gene TRBD1, 5 bases. CDR1 and CDR2 from the germline V gene are SGHRS and YFSETQ. Trimming left V 4 bases short and J 2 bases short, with 10 bases between. This CDR3 comprises 14 residues. CDR3 in DNA: TGCGCCAGCAGCCGGGGGGGAACTGGAAACACCATATATTTT. Its translation: CASSRGGTGNTIYF.